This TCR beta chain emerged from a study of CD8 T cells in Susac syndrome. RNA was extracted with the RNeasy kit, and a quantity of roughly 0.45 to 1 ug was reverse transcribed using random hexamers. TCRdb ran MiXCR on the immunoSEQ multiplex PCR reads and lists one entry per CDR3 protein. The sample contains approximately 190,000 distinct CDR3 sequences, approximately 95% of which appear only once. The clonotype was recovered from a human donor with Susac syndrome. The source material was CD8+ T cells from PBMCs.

The CDR3: CAWAEAGGYEQYF. In nucleotides, the CDR3 is TGTGCCTGGGCCGAAGCGGGGGGTTACGAGCAGTACTTC. The chain employs TRBV2 and TRBJ2-7, with 9 bases fitting TRBD2. V dropped 11 bases and J dropped 4; count of bases not matched to a gene: 9. This CDR3 is 13 amino acids long. Germline CDR1 SNHLY, CDR2 FYNNEI. Looking up the rest from reference TRBV2 and TRBJ2-7 gives the full variable domain: EPEVTQTPSHQVTQMGQEVILRCVPISNHLYFYWYRQILGQKVEFLVSFYNNEISEKSEIFDDQFSVERPDGSNFTLKIRSTKLEDSAMYFCAWAEAGGYEQYFGPGTRLTVT.